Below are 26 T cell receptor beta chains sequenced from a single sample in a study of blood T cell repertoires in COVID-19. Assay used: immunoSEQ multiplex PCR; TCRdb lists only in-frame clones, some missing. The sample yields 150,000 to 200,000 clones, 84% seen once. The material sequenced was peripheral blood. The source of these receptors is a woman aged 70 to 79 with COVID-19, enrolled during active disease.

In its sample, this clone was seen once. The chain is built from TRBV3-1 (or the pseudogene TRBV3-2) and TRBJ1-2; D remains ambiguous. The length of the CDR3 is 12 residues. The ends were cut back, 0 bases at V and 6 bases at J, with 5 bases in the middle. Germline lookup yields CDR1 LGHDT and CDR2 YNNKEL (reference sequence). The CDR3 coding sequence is TGTGCCAGCAGCCAAGACAGGCATGGCTACACCTTC. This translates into CASSQDRHGYTF.

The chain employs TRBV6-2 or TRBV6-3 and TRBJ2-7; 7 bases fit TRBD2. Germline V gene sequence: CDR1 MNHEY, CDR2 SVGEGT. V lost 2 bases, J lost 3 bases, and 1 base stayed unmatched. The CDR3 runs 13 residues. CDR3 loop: CASSYGGDYEQYV. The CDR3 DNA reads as TGTGCCAGCAGTTACGGGGGGGACTACGAGCAGTACGTC.

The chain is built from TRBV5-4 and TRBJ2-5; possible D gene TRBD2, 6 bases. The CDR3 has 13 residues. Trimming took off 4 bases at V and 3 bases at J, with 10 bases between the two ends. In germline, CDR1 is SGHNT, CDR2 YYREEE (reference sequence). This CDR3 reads CASSGPGEETQYF. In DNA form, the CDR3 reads TGTGCCAGCAGCGGCCCGGGGGAAGAGACCCAGTACTTC.

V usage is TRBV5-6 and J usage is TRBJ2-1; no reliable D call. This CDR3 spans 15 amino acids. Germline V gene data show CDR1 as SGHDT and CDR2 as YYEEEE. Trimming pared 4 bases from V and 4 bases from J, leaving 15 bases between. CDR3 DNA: TGTGCCAGCAGCGCCAACACACTAACGTACAATGAGCAGTTCTTC. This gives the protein CASSANTLTYNEQFF.

For the CDR3, the DNA is TGTGCCAGCAGTTTCGACAGCCGGCAGCCCCAGCATTTT. This codes for CASSFDSRQPQHF. The chain has TRBV7-2 and TRBJ1-5, with a tentative D call TRBD1 (5 bases). V was clipped by 6 bases and J by 7 bases, with 13 bases between them. The germline V gene has CDR1 SGHTA and CDR2 FQGNSA. The CDR3 loop spans 13 amino acids.

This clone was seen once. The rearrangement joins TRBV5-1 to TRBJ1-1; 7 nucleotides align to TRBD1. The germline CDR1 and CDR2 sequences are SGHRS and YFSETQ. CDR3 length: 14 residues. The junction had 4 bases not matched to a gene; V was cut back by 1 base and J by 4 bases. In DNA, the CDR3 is TGCGCCAGCAGCTTGTTACAGGGGAGCACTGAAGCTTTCTTT. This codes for CASSLLQGSTEAFF.

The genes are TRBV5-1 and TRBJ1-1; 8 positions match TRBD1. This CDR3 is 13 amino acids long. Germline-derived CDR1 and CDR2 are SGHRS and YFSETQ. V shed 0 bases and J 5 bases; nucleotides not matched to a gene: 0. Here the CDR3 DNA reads TGCGCCAGCAGCTTGGACAGGGGGACTGAAGCTTTCTTT. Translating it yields CASSLDRGTEAFF.

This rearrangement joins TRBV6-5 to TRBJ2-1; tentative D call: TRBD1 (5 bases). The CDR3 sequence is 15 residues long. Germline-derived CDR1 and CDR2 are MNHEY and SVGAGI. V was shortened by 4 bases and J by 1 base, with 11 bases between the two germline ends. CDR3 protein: CASSLYRFSYNEQFF. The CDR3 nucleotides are TGTGCCAGCAGTTTATACAGGTTTTCCTACAATGAGCAGTTCTTC.

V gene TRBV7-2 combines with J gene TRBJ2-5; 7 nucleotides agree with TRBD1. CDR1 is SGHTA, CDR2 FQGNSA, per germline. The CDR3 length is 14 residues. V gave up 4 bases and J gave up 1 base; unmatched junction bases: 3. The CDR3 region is CASSSTGVQETQYF. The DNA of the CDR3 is TGTGCCAGCAGCTCAACAGGGGTCCAAGAGACCCAGTACTTC.

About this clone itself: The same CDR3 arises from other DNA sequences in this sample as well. CDR3 in amino acids: CASSWTSQETQYF. The CDR3 DNA is TGTGCCAGCAGTTGGACTAGCCAAGAGACCCAGTACTTC. This rearrangement joins TRBV6-5 to TRBJ2-5, with 7 nucleotides matching TRBD2. CDR3 length equals 13 residues. Germline V gene sequence: CDR1 MNHEY, CDR2 SVGAGI. Unmatched junction bases numbered 0, after V lost 4 bases and J lost 1 base.

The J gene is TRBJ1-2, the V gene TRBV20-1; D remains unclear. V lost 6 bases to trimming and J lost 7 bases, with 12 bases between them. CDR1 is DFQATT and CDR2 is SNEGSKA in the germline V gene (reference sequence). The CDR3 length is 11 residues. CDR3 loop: CSAARSLGYTF. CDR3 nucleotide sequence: TGCAGTGCGGCAAGGAGTCTTGGCTACACCTTC.

The CDR3 reads CASSPPGAGAKNIQYF. Here the CDR3 DNA reads TGCGCCAGCAGCCCGCCAGGGGCAGGGGCCAAAAACATTCAGTACTTC. The chain couples TRBV4-1 to TRBJ2-4, with D perhaps TRBD1 (6 bases). The CDR3 consists of 16 residues. The V end lost 4 bases, the J end lost 1 base, and 14 bases lay between the germline ends. Germline assignment: CDR1 MGHRA and CDR2 YSYEKL.

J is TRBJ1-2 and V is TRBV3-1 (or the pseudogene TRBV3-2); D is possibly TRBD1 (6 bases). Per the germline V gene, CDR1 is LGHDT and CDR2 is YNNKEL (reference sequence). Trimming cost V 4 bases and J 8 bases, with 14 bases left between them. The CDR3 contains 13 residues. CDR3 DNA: TGTGCCAGCAGCCTATTGACAGGTACGGGCTACACCTTC. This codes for CASSLLTGTGYTF.

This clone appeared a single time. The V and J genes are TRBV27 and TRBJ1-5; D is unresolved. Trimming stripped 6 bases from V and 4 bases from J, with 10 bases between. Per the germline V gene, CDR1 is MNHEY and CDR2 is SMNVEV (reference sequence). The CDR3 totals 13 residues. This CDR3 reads CASRRHQNQPQHF. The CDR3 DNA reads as TGTGCCAGCAGACGACACCAGAATCAGCCCCAGCATTTT.

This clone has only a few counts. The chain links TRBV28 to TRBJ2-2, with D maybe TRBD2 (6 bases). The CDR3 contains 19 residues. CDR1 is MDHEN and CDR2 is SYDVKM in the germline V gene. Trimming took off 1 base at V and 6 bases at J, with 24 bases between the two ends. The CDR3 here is CASSLFRNLRENGAGELFF. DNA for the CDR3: TGTGCCAGCAGTTTATTTCGCAATCTGCGGGAAAACGGGGCCGGGGAGCTGTTTTTT.

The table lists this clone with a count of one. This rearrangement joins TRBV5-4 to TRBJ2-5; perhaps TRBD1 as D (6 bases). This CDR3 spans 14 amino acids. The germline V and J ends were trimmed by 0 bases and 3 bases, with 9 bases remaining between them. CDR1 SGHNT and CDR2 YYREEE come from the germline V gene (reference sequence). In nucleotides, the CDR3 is TGTGCCAGCAGCTTGGGGGACACAAAAGAGACCCAGTACTTC. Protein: CASSLGDTKETQYF. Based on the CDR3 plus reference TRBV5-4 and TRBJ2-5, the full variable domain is ETGVTQSPTHLIKTRGQQVTLRCSSQSGHNTVSWYQQALGQGPQFIFQYYREEENGRGNFPPRFSGLQFPNYSSELNVNALELDDSALYLCASSLGDTKETQYFGPGTRLLVL.

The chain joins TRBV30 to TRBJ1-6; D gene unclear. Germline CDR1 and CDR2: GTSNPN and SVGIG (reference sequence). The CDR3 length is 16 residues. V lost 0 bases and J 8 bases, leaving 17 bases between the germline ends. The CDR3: CAWSVRSGLGDSPLHF. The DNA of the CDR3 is TGTGCCTGGAGTGTACGTTCCGGACTTGGGGATTCACCCCTCCACTTT.

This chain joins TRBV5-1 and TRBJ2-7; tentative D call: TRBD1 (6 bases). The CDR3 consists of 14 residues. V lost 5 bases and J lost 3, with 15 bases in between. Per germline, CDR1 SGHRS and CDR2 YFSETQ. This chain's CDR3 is CASSLGTPIYEQYF. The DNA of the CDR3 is TGCGCCAGCAGTCTGGGGACACCGATCTACGAGCAGTACTTC.

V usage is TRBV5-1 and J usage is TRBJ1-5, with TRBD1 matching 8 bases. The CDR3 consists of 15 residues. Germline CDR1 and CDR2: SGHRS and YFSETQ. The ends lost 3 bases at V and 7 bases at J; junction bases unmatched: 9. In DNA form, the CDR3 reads TGCGCCAGCAGCTCTGATACAGGGGGACAACAGCCCCAGCATTTT. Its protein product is CASSSDTGGQQPQHF. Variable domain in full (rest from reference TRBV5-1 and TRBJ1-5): KAGVTQTPRYLIKTRGQQVTLSCSPISGHRSVSWYQQTPGQGLQFLFEYFSETQRNKGNFPGRFSGRQFSNSRSEMNVSTLELGDSALYLCASSSDTGGQQPQHFGDGTRLSIL.

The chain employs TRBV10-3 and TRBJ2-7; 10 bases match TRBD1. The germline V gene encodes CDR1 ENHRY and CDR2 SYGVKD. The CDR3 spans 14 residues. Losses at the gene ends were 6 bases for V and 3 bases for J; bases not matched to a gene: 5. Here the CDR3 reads CAIRPGQGIYEQYF. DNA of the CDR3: TGTGCCATCAGGCCGGGACAGGGGATCTACGAGCAGTACTTC.

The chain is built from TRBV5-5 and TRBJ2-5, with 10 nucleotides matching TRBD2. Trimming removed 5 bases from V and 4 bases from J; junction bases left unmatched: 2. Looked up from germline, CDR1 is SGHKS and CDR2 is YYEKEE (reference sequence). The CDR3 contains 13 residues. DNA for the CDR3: TGTGCCAGCAGTTCTAGCGGGAGAGAGACCCAGTACTTC. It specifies CASSSSGRETQYF.

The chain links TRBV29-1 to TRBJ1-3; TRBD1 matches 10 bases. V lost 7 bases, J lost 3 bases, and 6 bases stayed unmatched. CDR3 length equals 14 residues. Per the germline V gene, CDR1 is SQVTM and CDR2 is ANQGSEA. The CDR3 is CSAWDRGSGNTIYF. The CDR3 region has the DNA TGCAGCGCCTGGGACAGGGGCAGTGGAAACACCATATATTTT.

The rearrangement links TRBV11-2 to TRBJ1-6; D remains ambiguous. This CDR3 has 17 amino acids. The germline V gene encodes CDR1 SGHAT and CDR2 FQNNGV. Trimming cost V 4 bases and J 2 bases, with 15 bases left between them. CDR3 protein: CASSSGRDFTYNSPLHF. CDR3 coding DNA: TGTGCCAGCAGCTCTGGGAGGGATTTTACCTATAATTCACCCCTCCACTTT.

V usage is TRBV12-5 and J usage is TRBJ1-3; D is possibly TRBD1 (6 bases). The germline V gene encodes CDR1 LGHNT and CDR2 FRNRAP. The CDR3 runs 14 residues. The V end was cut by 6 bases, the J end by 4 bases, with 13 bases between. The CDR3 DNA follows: TGTGCTAGTGGGCCCGGGGGGCCAGGAAACACCATATATTTT. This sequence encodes CASGPGGPGNTIYF.

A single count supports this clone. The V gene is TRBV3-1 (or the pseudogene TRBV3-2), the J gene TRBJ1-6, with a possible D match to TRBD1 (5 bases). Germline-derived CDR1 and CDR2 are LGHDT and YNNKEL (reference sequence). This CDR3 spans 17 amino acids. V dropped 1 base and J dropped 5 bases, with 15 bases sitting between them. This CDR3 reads CASSQGPTGLHNSPLHF. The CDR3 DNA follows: TGTGCCAGCAGCCAAGGCCCTACGGGACTGCATAATTCACCCCTCCACTTT.

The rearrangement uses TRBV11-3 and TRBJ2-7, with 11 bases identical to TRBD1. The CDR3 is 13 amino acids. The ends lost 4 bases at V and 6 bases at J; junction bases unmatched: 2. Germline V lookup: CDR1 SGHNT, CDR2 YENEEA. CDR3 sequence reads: CASSYGTGGEQYF. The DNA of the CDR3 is TGTGCCAGCAGCTATGGGACAGGGGGCGAGCAGTACTTC.